The T cell receptor (beta chain) under discussion was sequenced for a study of PD-1 blockade in mismatch repair-deficient tumors. Libraries were prepared by immunoSEQ multiplex PCR; TCRdb keeps only in-frame clonotypes and omits some of them. The table records 35,000 or so clones, approximately 81% of them present only once. V gave up 7 bases and J gave up 7 bases; unmatched junction bases: 13. The CDR3 has 14 amino acids. Germline CDR1 KGHSY, CDR2 FQNENV. The receptor was derived from an adult with mismatch repair-deficient cancer. The sequenced sample was peripheral blood, obtained around 75 weeks after starting pembrolizumab. The chain recombines TRBV16 with TRBJ2-7; 7 positions match TRBD2. CDR3 amino acids: CASNPGGSLWEQYF. CDR3 sequence (DNA): TGTGCCAGCAATCCTGGCGGGAGCCTCTGGGAGCAGTACTTC. Supplemented by reference TRBV16 and TRBJ2-7, the full variable domain reads GEEVAQTPKHLVRGEGQKAKLYCAPIKGHSYVFWYQQVLKNEFKFLISFQNENVFDETGMPKERFSAKCLPNSPCSLEIQATKLEDSAVYFCASNPGGSLWEQYFGPGTRLTVT.